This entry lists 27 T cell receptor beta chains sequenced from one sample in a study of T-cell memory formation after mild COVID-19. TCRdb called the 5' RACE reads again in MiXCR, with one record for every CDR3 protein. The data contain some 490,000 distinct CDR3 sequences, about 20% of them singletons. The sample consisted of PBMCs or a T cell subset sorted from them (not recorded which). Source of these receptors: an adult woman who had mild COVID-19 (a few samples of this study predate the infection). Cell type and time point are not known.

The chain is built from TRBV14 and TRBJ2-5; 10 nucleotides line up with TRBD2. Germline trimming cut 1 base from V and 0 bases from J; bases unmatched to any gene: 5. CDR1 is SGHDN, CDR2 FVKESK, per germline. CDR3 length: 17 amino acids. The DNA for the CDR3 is TGTGCCAGCAGCCAAGCCTTACTAGCGGGGTACCAAGAGACCCAGTACTTC. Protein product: CASSQALLAGYQETQYF.

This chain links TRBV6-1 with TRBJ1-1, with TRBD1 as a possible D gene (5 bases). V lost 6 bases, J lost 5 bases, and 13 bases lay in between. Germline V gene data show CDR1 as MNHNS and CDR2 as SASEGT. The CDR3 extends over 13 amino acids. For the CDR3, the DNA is TGTGCCAGCAGAGACCCGGGGGTGACTGAAGCTTTCTTT. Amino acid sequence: CASRDPGVTEAFF.

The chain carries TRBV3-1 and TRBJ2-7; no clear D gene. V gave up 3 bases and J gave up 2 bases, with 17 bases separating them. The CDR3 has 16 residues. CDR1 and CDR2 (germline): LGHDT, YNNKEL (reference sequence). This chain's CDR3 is CASSHEILGRTYEQYF. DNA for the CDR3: TGTGCCAGCAGCCATGAAATTCTCGGGCGGACCTACGAGCAGTACTTC.

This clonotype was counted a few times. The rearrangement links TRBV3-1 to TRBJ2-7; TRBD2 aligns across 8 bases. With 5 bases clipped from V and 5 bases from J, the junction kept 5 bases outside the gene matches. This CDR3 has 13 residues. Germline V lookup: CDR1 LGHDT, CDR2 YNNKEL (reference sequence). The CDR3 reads CASSSRGADEQYF. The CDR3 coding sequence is TGTGCCAGCAGCTCGCGGGGGGCCGACGAGCAGTACTTC.

The CDR3 here is CSARGRPAILAGGTSTDTQYF. Here the CDR3 DNA reads TGCAGTGCTAGGGGGAGGCCCGCTATCCTAGCGGGAGGAACCAGCACAGATACGCAGTATTTT. V and J are TRBV20-1 and TRBJ2-3; TRBD2 aligns across 11 bases. The CDR3 contains 21 residues. Trimming took 3 bases from V and 0 from J; bases not matched to a gene: 20. CDR1 DFQATT and CDR2 SNEGSKA come from the germline V gene (reference sequence).

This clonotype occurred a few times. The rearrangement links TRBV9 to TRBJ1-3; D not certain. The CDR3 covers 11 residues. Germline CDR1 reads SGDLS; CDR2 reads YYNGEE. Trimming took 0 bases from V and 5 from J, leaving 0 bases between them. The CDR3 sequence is CASSVGNTIYF. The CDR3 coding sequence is TGTGCCAGCAGCGTAGGAAACACCATATATTTT.

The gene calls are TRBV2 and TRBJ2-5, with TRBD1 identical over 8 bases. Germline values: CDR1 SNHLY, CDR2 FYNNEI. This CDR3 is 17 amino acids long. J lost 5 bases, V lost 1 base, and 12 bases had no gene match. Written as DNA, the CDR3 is TGTGCCAGCAGTGAAGAAAGGGACAGGCCGTCCTGGGAGACCCAGTACTTC. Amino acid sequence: CASSEERDRPSWETQYF.

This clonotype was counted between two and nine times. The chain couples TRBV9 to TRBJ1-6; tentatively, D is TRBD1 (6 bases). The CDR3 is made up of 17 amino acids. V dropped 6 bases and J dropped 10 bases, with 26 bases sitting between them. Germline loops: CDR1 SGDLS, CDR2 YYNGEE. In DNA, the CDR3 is TGTGCCAGCACCCCCTTTGGGGGGCCGGTTGATGGCTCACCCCTCCACTTT. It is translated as CASTPFGGPVDGSPLHF.

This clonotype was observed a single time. CDR3 nucleotides: TGTGCCAGCAGCGTAGCGGGAGGGCCAATGGAGACCCAGTACTTC. Protein: CASSVAGGPMETQYF. The V gene is TRBV9, the J gene TRBJ2-5; 8 nucleotides align to TRBD2. Germline CDR1 reads SGDLS; CDR2 reads YYNGEE. The CDR3 runs to 15 residues. Trimming took 0 bases from V and 5 from J; bases not matched to a gene: 6.

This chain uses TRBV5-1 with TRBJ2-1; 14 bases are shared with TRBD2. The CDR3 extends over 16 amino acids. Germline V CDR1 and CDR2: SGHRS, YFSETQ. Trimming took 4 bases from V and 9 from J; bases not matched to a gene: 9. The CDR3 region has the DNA TGCGCCAGCAGCGCCGGGACTAGCGGGAGTGCCTTTGAGCAGTTCTTC. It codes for CASSAGTSGSAFEQFF.

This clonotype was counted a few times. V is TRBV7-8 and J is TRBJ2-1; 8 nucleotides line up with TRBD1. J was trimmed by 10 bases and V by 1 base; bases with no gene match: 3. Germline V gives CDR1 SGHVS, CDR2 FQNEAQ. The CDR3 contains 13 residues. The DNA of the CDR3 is TGTGCCAGCAGCTTAGGAAGGACAGGGGAGCAGTTCTTC. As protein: CASSLGRTGEQFF.

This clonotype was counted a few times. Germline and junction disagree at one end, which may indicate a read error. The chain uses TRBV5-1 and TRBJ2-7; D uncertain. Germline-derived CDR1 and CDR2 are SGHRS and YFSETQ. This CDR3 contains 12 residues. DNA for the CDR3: TGCGCCTCATCGGGCGGCTCCGACGAGCAGTACTTC. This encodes CASSGGSDEQYF. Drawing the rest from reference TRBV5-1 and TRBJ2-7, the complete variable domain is KAGVTQTPRYLIKTRGQQVTLSCSPISGHRSVSWYQQTPGQGLQFLFEYFSETQRNKGNFPGRFSGRQFSNSRSEMNVSTLELGDSALYLCASSGGSDEQYFGPGTRLTVT.

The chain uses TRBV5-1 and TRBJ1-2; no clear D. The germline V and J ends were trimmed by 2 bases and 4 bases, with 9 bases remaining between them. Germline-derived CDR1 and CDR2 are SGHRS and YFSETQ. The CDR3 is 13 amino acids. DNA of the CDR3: TGCGCCAGCAGCTTTACCCCCAGCTATGGCTACACCTTC. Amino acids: CASSFTPSYGYTF.

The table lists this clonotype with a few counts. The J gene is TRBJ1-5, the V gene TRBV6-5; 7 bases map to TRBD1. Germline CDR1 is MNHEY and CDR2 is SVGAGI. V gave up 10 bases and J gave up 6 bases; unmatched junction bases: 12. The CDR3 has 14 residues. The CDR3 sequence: CATQRGGSSQPQHF. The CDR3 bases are TGTGCCACCCAAAGAGGGGGCTCGAGTCAGCCCCAGCATTTT.

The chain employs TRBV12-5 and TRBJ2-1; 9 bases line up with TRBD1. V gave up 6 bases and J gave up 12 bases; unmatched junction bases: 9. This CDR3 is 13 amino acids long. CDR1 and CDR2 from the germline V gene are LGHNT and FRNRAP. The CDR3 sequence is CASGPSETGGQFF. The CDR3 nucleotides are TGTGCTAGTGGACCGAGCGAGACAGGGGGGCAGTTCTTC.

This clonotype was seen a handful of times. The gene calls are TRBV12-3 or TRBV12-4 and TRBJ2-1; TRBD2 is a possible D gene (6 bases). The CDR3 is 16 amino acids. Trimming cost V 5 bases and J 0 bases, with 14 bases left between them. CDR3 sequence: CASSTRGRSSYNEQFF. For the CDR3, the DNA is TGTGCCAGCAGTACCCGGGGGAGGAGCTCCTACAATGAGCAGTTCTTC.

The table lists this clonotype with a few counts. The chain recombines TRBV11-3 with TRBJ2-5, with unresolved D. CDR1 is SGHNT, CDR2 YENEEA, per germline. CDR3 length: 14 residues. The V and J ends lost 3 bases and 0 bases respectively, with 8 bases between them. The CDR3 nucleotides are TGTGCCAGCAGCTTGGGCCAAGACCAAGAGACCCAGTACTTC. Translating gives CASSLGQDQETQYF.

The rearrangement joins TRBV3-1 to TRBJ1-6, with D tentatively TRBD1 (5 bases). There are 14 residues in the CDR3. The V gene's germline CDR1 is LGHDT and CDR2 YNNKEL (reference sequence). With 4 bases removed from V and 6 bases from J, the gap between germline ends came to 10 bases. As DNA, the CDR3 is TGTGCCAGCAGCCGACGACAGATTAATTCACCCCTCCACTTT. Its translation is CASSRRQINSPLHF.

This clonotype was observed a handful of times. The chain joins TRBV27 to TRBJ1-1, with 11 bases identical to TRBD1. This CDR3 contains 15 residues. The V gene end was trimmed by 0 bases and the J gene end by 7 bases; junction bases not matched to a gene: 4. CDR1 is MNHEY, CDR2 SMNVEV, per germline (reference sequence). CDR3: CASSLSGTGGGEAFF. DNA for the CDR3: TGTGCCAGCAGTTTATCGGGGACAGGGGGAGGTGAAGCTTTCTTT.

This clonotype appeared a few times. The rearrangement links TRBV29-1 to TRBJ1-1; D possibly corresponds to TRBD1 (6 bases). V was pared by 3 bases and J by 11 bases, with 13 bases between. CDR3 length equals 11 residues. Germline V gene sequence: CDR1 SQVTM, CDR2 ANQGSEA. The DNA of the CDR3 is TGCAGCGTTGACGAGACAGGTCTCGCTTTCTTT. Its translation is CSVDETGLAFF.

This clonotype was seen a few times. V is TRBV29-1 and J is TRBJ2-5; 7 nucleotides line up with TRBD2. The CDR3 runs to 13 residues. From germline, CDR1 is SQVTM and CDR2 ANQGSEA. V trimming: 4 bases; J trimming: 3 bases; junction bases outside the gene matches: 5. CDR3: CSVGPSGKETQYF. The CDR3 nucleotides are TGCAGCGTTGGGCCCAGCGGGAAAGAGACCCAGTACTTC. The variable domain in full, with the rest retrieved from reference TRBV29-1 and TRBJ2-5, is SAVISQKPSRDICQRGTSLTIQCQVDSQVTMMFWYRQQPGQSLTLIATANQGSEATYESGFVIDKFPISRPNLTFSTLTVSNMSPEDSSIYLCSVGPSGKETQYFGPGTRLLVL.

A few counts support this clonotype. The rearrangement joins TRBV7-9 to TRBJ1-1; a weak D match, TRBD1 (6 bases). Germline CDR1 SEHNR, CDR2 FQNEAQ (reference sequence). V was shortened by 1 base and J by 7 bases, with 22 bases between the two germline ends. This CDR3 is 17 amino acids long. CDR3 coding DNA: TGTGCCAGCAGCTTAGAGGTATTCGGACAGCACATAAATGAAGCTTTCTTT. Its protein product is CASSLEVFGQHINEAFF.

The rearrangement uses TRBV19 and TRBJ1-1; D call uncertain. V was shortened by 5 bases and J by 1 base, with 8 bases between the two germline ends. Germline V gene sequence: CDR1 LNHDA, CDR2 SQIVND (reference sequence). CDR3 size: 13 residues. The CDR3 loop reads CASSSMANTEAFF. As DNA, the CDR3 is TGTGCCAGTAGTTCGATGGCGAACACTGAAGCTTTCTTT. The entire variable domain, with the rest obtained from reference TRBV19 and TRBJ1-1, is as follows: DGGITQSPKYLFRKEGQNVTLSCEQNLNHDAMYWYRQDPGQGLRLIYYSQIVNDFQKGDIAEGYSVSREKKESFPLTVTSAQKNPTAFYLCASSSMANTEAFFGQGTRLTVV.

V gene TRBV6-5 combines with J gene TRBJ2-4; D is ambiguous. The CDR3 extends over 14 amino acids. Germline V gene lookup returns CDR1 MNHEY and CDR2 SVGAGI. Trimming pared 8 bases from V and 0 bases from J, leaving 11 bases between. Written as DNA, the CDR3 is TGTGCCAGCGCTTCTCAGCTAGCCAAAAACATTCAGTACTTC. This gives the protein CASASQLAKNIQYF.

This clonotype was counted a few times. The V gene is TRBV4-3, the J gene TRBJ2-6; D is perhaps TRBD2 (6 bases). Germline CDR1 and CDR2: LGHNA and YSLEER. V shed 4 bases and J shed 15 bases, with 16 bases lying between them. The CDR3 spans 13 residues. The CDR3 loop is CASSLSRGSDLTF. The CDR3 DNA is TGCGCCAGCAGCCTTTCCCGGGGGTCGGACCTGACTTTC.

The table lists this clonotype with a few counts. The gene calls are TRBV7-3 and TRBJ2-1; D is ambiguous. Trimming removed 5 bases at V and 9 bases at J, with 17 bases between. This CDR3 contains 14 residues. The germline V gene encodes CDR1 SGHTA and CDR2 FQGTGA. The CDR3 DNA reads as TGTGCCAGCAGCGCCAGCCCGCTACTAACTGAGCAGTTCTTC. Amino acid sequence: CASSASPLLTEQFF.

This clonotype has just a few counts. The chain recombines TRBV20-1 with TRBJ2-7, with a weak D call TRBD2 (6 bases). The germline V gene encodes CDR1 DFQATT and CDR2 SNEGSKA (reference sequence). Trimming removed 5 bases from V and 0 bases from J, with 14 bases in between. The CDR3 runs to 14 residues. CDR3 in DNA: TGCAGTGCTGTGGAGGGACTCTACTCCTACGAGCAGTACTTC. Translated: CSAVEGLYSYEQYF.